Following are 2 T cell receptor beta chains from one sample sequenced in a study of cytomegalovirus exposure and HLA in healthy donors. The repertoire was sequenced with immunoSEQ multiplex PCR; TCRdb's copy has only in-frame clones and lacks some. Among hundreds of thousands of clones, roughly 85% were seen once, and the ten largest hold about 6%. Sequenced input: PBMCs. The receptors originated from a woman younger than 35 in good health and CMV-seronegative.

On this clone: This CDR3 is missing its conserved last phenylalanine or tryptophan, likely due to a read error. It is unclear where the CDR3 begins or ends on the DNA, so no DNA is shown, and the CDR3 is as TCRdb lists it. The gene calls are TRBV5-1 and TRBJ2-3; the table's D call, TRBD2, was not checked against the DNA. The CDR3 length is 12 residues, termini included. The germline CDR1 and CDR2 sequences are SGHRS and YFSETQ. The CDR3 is CASSWSWLFVPV.

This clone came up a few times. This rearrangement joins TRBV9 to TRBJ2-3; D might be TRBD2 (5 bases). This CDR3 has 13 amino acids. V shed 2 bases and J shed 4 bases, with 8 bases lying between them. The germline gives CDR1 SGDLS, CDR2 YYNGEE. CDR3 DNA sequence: TGTGCCAGCAGCGTCCTTAGCGCAGATACGCAGTATTTT. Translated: CASSVLSADTQYF.